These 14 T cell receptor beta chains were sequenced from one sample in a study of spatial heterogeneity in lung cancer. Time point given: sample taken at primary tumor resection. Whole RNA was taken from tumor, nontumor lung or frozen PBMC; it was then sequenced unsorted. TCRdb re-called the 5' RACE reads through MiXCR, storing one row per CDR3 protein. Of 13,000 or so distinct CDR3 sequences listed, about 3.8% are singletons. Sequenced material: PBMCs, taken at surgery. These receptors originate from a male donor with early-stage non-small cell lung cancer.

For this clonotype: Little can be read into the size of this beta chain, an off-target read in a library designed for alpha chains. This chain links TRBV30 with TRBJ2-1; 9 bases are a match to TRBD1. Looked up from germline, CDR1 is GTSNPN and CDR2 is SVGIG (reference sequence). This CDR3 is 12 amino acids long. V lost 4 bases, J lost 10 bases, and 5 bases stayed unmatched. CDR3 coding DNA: TGTGCCTGGAACGAGGGACAGGGCGAGCAGTTCTTC. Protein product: CAWNEGQGEQFF.

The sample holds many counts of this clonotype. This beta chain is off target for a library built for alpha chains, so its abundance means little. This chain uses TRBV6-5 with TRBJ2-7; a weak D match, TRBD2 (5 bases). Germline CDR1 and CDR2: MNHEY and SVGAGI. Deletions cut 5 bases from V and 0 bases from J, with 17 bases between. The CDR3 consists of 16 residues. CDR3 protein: CASSPLPAALSYEQYF. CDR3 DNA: TGTGCCAGCAGTCCCCTCCCAGCGGCCCTCTCCTACGAGCAGTACTTC.

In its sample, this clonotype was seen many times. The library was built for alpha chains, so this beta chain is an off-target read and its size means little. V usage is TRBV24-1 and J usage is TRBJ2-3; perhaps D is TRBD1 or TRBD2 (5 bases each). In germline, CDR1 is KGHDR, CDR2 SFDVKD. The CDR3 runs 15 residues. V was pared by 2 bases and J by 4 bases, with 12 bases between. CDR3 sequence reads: CATSDSRGGPDTQYF. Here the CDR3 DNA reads TGTGCCACCAGTGATTCGAGGGGCGGCCCAGATACGCAGTATTTT.

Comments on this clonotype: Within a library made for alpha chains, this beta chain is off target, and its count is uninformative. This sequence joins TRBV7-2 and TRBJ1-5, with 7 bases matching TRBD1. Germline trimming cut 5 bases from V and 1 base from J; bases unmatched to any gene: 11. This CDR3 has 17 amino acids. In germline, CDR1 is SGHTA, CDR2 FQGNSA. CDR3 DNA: TGTGCCAGCAGCCTCCGGACAGGCCCGAGGAGCAATCAGCCCCAGCATTTT. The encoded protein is CASSLRTGPRSNQPQHF. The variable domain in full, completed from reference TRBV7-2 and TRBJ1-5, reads GAGVSQSPSNKVTEKGKDVELRCDPISGHTALYWYRQSLGQGLEFLIYFQGNSAPDKSGLPSDRFSAERTGGSVSTLTIQRTQQEDSAVYLCASSLRTGPRSNQPQHFGDGTRLSIL.

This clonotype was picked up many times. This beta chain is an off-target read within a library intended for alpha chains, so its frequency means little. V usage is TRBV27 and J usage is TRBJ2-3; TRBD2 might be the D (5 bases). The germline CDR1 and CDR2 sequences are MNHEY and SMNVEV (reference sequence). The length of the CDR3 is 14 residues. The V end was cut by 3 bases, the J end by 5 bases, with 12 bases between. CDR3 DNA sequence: TGTGCCAGCAGTTTTATCCCGGCGGGAGATACGCAGTATTTT. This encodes CASSFIPAGDTQYF.

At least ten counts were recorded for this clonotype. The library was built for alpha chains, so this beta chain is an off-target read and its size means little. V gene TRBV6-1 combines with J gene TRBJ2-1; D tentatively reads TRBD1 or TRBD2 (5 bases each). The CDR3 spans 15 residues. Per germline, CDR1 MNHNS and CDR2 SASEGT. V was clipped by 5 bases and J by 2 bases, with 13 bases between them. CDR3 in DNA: TGTGCCAGCAGTACCGGGACCCCCGCCTACAATGAGCAGTTCTTC. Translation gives CASSTGTPAYNEQFF.

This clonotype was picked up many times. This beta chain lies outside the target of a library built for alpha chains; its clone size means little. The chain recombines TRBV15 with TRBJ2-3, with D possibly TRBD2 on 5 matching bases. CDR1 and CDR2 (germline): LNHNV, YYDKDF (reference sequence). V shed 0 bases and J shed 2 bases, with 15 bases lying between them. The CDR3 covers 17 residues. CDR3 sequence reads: CATSREQLGLNTDTQYF. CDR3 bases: TGTGCCACCAGCAGAGAACAATTAGGACTTAACACAGATACGCAGTATTTT.

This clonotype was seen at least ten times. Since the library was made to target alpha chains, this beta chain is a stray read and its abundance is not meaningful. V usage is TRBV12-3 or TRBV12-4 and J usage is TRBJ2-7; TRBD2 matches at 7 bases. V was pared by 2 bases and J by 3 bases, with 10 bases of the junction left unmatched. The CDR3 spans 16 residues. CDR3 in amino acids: CASSLFREALSYEQYF. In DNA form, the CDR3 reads TGTGCCAGCAGTTTATTCCGGGAGGCACTGAGCTACGAGCAGTACTTC.

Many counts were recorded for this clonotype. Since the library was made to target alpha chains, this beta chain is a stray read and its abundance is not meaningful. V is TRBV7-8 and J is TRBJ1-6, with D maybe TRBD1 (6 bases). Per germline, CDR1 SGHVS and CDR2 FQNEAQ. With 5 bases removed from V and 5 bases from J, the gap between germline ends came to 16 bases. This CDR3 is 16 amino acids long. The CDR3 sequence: CASSLVGALHNSPLHF. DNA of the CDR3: TGTGCCAGCAGCCTGGTGGGGGCACTTCATAATTCACCCCTCCACTTT.

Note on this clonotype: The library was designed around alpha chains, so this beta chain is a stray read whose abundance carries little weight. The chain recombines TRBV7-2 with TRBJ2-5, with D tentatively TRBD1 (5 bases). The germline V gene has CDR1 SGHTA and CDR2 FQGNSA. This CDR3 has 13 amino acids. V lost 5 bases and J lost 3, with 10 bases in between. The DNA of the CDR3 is TGTGCCAGCAGCCCCAGGGTTGAAGAGACCCAGTACTTC. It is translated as CASSPRVEETQYF.

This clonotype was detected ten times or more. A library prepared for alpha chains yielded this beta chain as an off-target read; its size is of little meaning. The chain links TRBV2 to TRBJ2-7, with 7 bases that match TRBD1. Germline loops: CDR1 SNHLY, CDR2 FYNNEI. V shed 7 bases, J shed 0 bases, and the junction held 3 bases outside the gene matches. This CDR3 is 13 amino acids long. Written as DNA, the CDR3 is TGTGCCAGCACCGGGGACAGCTCCTACGAGCAGTACTTC. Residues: CASTGDSSYEQYF.

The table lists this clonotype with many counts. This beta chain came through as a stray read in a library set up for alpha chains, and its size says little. CDR3 DNA sequence: TGTGCCAGCAGTTTGCCCTCCAGGGGCTACACCTTC. Translating gives CASSLPSRGYTF. The V gene is TRBV12-3 or TRBV12-4, the J gene TRBJ1-2; no reliable D call. With 3 bases removed from V and 8 bases from J, the gap between germline ends came to 10 bases. This CDR3 contains 12 residues.

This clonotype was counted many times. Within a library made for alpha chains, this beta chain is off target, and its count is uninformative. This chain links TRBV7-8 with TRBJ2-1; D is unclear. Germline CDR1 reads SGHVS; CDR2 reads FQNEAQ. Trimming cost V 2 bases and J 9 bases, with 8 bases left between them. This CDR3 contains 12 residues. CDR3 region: CASSLTPSEQFF. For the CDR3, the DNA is TGTGCCAGCAGCTTAACCCCTAGTGAGCAGTTCTTC.

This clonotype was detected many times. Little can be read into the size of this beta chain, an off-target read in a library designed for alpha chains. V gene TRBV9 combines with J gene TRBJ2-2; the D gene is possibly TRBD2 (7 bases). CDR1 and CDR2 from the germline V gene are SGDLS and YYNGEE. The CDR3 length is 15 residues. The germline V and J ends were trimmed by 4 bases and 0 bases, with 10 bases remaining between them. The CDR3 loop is CASSRGAANTGELFF. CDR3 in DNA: TGTGCCAGCAGCCGGGGGGCGGCGAACACCGGGGAGCTGTTTTTT.